Shown below are 28 T cell receptor beta chains from a single sample sequenced in a study of a mutant IDH1 vaccine in newly diagnosed glioma. Time point of the sample: week 11, during vaccination. Vaccination comprised doses that each held 300 ug of mutant IDH1 20-mer peptide, plus topical imiquimod. Their cognate antigens are unknown. The protocol was immunoSEQ multiplex PCR, while the TCRdb copy is restricted to in-frame clones and leaves out a portion. Altogether some 30,000 clones are present, 75% to 85% being singletons, with the ten largest covering approximately 24%. Sequenced here: PBMCs, sampled from a glioma patient whose treatment included an IDH1 peptide vaccine. The receptors were sampled from a man aged 30 to 45 with glioma.

The chain has TRBV6-5 and TRBJ1-1; D is undetermined. The CDR3 covers 13 residues. With 6 bases removed from V and 5 bases from J, the gap between germline ends came to 13 bases. Looked up from germline, CDR1 is MNHEY and CDR2 is SVGAGI. CDR3: CASSRGAGTEAFF. The CDR3 DNA follows: TGTGCCAGCAGCCGGGGAGCGGGAACTGAAGCTTTCTTT.

The chain joins TRBV15 to TRBJ1-5; TRBD1 agrees at 7 bases. CDR3 length equals 14 residues. Germline loops: CDR1 LNHNV, CDR2 YYDKDF (reference sequence). Trimming at V came to 5 bases and at J to 3 bases, leaving 4 bases not matched to a gene. As DNA, the CDR3 is TGTGCCACCAGCTTGGACAGGTTCAATCAGCCCCAGCATTTT. Its protein product is CATSLDRFNQPQHF.

V gene TRBV27 combines with J gene TRBJ2-7, with D uncertain. Trimming took 2 bases from V and 5 from J, leaving 13 bases between them. CDR1 is MNHEY, CDR2 SMNVEV, per germline (reference sequence). The CDR3 runs 14 residues. The CDR3 sequence: CASSLVTGRNEQYF. The DNA for the CDR3 is TGTGCCAGCAGTTTAGTTACGGGTCGCAACGAGCAGTACTTC.

The gene calls are TRBV2 and TRBJ1-5; perhaps TRBD1 as D (6 bases). From germline, CDR1 is SNHLY and CDR2 FYNNEI. The CDR3 spans 15 residues. V was pared by 7 bases and J by 3 bases, with 16 bases between. CDR3 nucleotides: TGTGCCAGCACGGGGACACCGGGAATCAATCAGCCCCAGCATTTT. Translated: CASTGTPGINQPQHF.

Sample share makes this clone medium-sized. J is TRBJ2-1 and V is TRBV27, with a tentative D call TRBD2 (6 bases). The CDR3 spans 14 residues. The germline V gene encodes CDR1 MNHEY and CDR2 SMNVEV (reference sequence). Deletions cut 3 bases from V and 8 bases from J, with 14 bases between. The CDR3 here is CASSLGTYGDEQFF. In DNA form, the CDR3 reads TGTGCCAGCAGTTTGGGGACTTACGGGGATGAGCAGTTCTTC.

This chain joins TRBV19 and TRBJ1-5; the D is unclear. The CDR3 consists of 15 residues. Germline CDR1 is LNHDA and CDR2 is SQIVND (reference sequence). V gave up 6 bases and J gave up 0 bases, with 12 bases separating them. The CDR3 protein is CASSTAPYSNQPQHF. The DNA of the CDR3 is TGTGCCAGTAGCACTGCACCTTATAGCAATCAGCCCCAGCATTTT. The complete variable domain, with remaining parts taken from reference TRBV19 and TRBJ1-5, reads DGGITQSPKYLFRKEGQNVTLSCEQNLNHDAMYWYRQDPGQGLRLIYYSQIVNDFQKGDIAEGYSVSREKKESFPLTVTSAQKNPTAFYLCASSTAPYSNQPQHFGDGTRLSIL.

In its sample, this clone was seen once. V gene TRBV6-1 combines with J gene TRBJ1-3; D gene unclear. Per the germline V gene, CDR1 is MNHNS and CDR2 is SASEGT. V lost 1 base and J 0 bases, leaving 7 bases between the germline ends. The CDR3 length is 15 residues. CDR3 amino acids: CASSEEQSSGNTIYF. The CDR3 region has the DNA TGTGCCAGCAGTGAAGAGCAGAGCTCTGGAAACACCATATATTTT.

Only one count was recorded for this clone. The gene calls are TRBV5-6 and TRBJ2-1; 14 bases are shared with TRBD2. From germline, CDR1 is SGHDT and CDR2 YYEEEE. Unmatched junction bases numbered 11, after V lost 0 bases and J lost 6 bases. The CDR3 contains 19 residues. The CDR3: CASSLVGGTSGSRSNEQFF. The DNA of the CDR3 is TGTGCCAGCAGCTTGGTGGGAGGGACTAGCGGGAGTCGAAGCAATGAGCAGTTCTTC.

This chain joins TRBV5-1 and TRBJ2-1; tentative D call: TRBD2 (6 bases). V was trimmed by 4 bases and J by 4 bases, leaving 15 bases between them. This CDR3 comprises 15 residues. Germline V CDR1 and CDR2: SGHRS, YFSETQ. In nucleotides, the CDR3 is TGCGCCAGCAGCCCCGCCCGGGGGTCATACAATGAGCAGTTCTTC. Its protein product is CASSPARGSYNEQFF.

This clone was counted only a few times. V gene TRBV29-1 combines with J gene TRBJ1-2, with TRBD1 matching 8 bases. The ends lost 7 bases at V and 1 base at J; junction bases unmatched: 14. This CDR3 has 16 residues. Germline V gene lookup returns CDR1 SQVTM and CDR2 ANQGSEA. CDR3 sequence (DNA): TGCAGCGCCTTCACCCGGGACAGGTCGGGTAACTATGGCTACACCTTC. Amino acids: CSAFTRDRSGNYGYTF.

A single count supports this clone. This chain connects TRBV5-1 to TRBJ1-4; no definite D call. Germline V CDR1 and CDR2: SGHRS, YFSETQ. V was shortened by 4 bases and J by 8 bases, with 18 bases between the two germline ends. The CDR3 is made up of 15 amino acids. The CDR3 DNA is TGCGCCAGCAGCCCGACACAGACACAAGGAGAAAAACTGTTTTTT. Its protein product is CASSPTQTQGEKLFF.

V and J are TRBV9 and TRBJ1-3; TRBD1 might be the D (6 bases). From germline, CDR1 is SGDLS and CDR2 YYNGEE. V was shortened by 0 bases and J by 3 bases, with 13 bases between the two germline ends. The CDR3 consists of 16 residues. CDR3 DNA: TGTGCCAGCAGCGTAGGGGGGCGGACCCTTGGAAACACCATATATTTT. Residues: CASSVGGRTLGNTIYF.

This sequence joins TRBV6-1 and TRBJ1-1; D is uncertain. The germline V gene has CDR1 MNHNS and CDR2 SASEGT. The germline V and J ends were trimmed by 6 bases and 0 bases, with 14 bases remaining between them. The CDR3 has 15 amino acids. The CDR3 nucleotides are TGTGCCAGCAGGGGTCGACTTATTTTGAACACTGAAGCTTTCTTT. Its translation: CASRGRLILNTEAFF.

This sequence joins TRBV2 and TRBJ1-5, with TRBD1 as a possible D gene (5 bases). Germline CDR1 is SNHLY and CDR2 is FYNNEI. The CDR3 sequence is 15 residues long. V dropped 2 bases and J dropped 2 bases, with 10 bases sitting between them. CDR3 sequence reads: CASSETTARNQPQHF. The CDR3, as DNA: TGTGCCAGCAGTGAAACGACAGCGCGCAATCAGCCCCAGCATTTT.

The DNA for the CDR3 is TGTGCCAGCAGCCTACGGGGAACTGAAGCTTTCTTT. This gives the protein CASSLRGTEAFF. The chain links TRBV5-6 to TRBJ1-1; D not resolved. The CDR3 spans 12 residues. Germline CDR1 is SGHDT and CDR2 is YYEEEE. The ends were cut back, 4 bases at V and 5 bases at J, with 9 bases in the middle.

The sample holds a few counts of this clone. The gene calls are TRBV9 and TRBJ2-2; 8 bases map to TRBD2. This CDR3 comprises 16 residues. V was clipped by 4 bases and J by 1 base; unmatched bases: 6. Looked up from germline, CDR1 is SGDLS and CDR2 is YYNGEE. The DNA of the CDR3 is TGTGCCAGCAGCCTACGGACTAGCCGGAACACCGGGGAGCTGTTTTTT. This gives the protein CASSLRTSRNTGELFF.

The chain recombines TRBV6-6 with TRBJ2-3; perhaps TRBD2 as D (5 bases). Trimming left V 6 bases short and J 3 bases short, with 10 bases between. Germline V gene sequence: CDR1 MNHNY, CDR2 SVGAGI (reference sequence). The CDR3 contains 13 residues. In nucleotides, the CDR3 is TGTGCCAGCAGGCAACTAGTTACAGATACGCAGTATTTT. It codes for CASRQLVTDTQYF.

This chain links TRBV9 with TRBJ2-5; D perhaps matches TRBD2 (5 bases). The germline V gene encodes CDR1 SGDLS and CDR2 YYNGEE. This CDR3 comprises 15 residues. Trimming took 2 bases from V and 4 from J, leaving 15 bases between them. CDR3 DNA sequence: TGTGCCAGCAGCGTGGAGAAGCGCGCGGGAGAGACCCAGTACTTC. Translation gives CASSVEKRAGETQYF.

V and J are TRBV30 and TRBJ2-3; D may be TRBD1 (6 bases). The CDR3 extends over 14 amino acids. Germline CDR1 GTSNPN, CDR2 SVGIG (reference sequence). Trimming pared 6 bases from V and 4 bases from J, leaving 17 bases between. The CDR3 region is CACSERSGADTQYF. CDR3 DNA: TGTGCCTGCAGCGAACGTTCAGGGGCAGATACGCAGTATTTT.

This chain connects TRBV6-1 to TRBJ2-1, with a possible D match to TRBD1 (5 bases). V lost 1 base and J lost 8, with 9 bases in between. The CDR3 runs 13 residues. Germline-derived CDR1 and CDR2 are MNHNS and SASEGT. For the CDR3, the DNA is TGTGCCAGCAGTGAAGGCAGGGTTGATGAGCAGTTCTTC. Translation: CASSEGRVDEQFF.

The V gene is TRBV5-1, the J gene TRBJ2-3, with 8 bases matching TRBD1. V lost 2 bases and J lost 7; bases outside the gene matches: 12. The V gene's germline CDR1 is SGHRS and CDR2 YFSETQ. This CDR3 has 16 residues. CDR3 region: CASSFSPGQGWNTQYF. The DNA for the CDR3 is TGCGCCAGCAGCTTTAGTCCCGGACAGGGTTGGAATACGCAGTATTTT.

Written as DNA, the CDR3 is TGTGCCAGCAGCGTAGTAGAGAAGTCGGACGAGCAGTACTTC. Amino acid sequence: CASSVVEKSDEQYF. The chain carries TRBV9 and TRBJ2-7; D remains unclear. The CDR3 spans 14 residues. The germline CDR1 and CDR2 sequences are SGDLS and YYNGEE. The V gene lost 0 bases and the J gene lost 5 bases, with 12 bases spanning the gap.

This clone was detected once. The V gene is TRBV6-1, the J gene TRBJ2-7; 11 bases align to TRBD2. There are 17 residues in the CDR3. V lost 4 bases and J lost 0; bases outside the gene matches: 8. The germline gives CDR1 MNHNS, CDR2 SASEGT. The CDR3 spells CASSARLAGPSSYEQYF. CDR3 in DNA: TGTGCCAGCAGTGCTCGACTAGCGGGGCCCTCCTCCTACGAGCAGTACTTC.

The chain recombines TRBV7-2 with TRBJ1-3; D remains unclear. V lost 5 bases, J lost 0 bases, and 11 bases lay in between. This CDR3 has 15 residues. Germline loops: CDR1 SGHTA, CDR2 FQGNSA. As DNA, the CDR3 is TGTGCCAGCAGCGCAACCAGGTTCTCTGGAAACACCATATATTTT. It is translated as CASSATRFSGNTIYF.

V gene TRBV7-9 combines with J gene TRBJ2-3, with TRBD2 matching over 10 bases. Germline V gene data show CDR1 as SEHNR and CDR2 as FQNEAQ (reference sequence). This CDR3 comprises 15 residues. Losses at the gene ends were 3 bases for V and 1 base for J; bases not matched to a gene: 1. CDR3 DNA sequence: TGTGCCAGCAGCTTTACTAGCGGGGGCACAGATACGCAGTATTTT. Translating gives CASSFTSGGTDTQYF.

The rearrangement uses TRBV13 and TRBJ2-1, with unresolved D. The CDR3 spans 15 residues. CDR1 is PRHDT, CDR2 FYEKMQ, per germline (reference sequence). V lost 2 bases, J lost 0 bases, and 8 bases lay in between. CDR3 nucleotides: TGTGCCAGCAGCTTAAAGACCGACTCCTACAATGAGCAGTTCTTC. Protein sequence: CASSLKTDSYNEQFF.

V usage is TRBV6-5 and J usage is TRBJ1-1; TRBD1 might be the D (6 bases). The CDR3 is made up of 14 amino acids. The V end was cut by 6 bases, the J end by 2 bases, with 13 bases between. In germline, CDR1 is MNHEY, CDR2 SVGAGI. Here the CDR3 DNA reads TGTGCCAGCAGCTCGCAGGGGCTCAACACTGAAGCTTTCTTT. Translated, it gives CASSSQGLNTEAFF.

The J gene is TRBJ1-2, the V gene TRBV18; D is perhaps TRBD1 (6 bases). Germline V CDR1 and CDR2: KGHSH, LQKENI. The CDR3 covers 15 residues. V lost 5 bases and J lost 2, with 15 bases in between. The CDR3 DNA is TGTGCCAGCTCAAGTGGACAGCCGGTGAACTATGGCTACACCTTC. It translates to CASSSGQPVNYGYTF.